This T cell receptor (beta chain) came from a study of cytomegalovirus exposure and HLA in healthy donors. This clone is a singleton in its sample. PCR amplification relied on 60 Vbeta primers (plus 13 Jbeta primers). This table comes from immunoSEQ multiplex PCR, and its TCRdb copy is limited to in-frame clones, with some not included. This sample has over 85,000 clones, with around 83% found just once. Sequencing input: PBMCs. The TCR sequence derives from a female donor in good health and CMV-seropositive.

CDR3 region: CASSETGGNQPQHF. The CDR3 DNA reads as TGTGCCAGCAGTGAGACAGGGGGCAATCAGCCCCAGCATTTT. This chain links TRBV25-1 with TRBJ1-5, with 8 nucleotides matching TRBD1. Trimming cost V 3 bases and J 2 bases; bases outside gene matches: 0. The CDR3 has 14 amino acids. The germline CDR1 and CDR2 sequences are MGHDK and SYGVNS.